Shown below are 30 T cell receptor beta chains from a single sample sequenced in a study of radiotherapy plus CTLA-4 blockade in lung cancer. The assay was immunoSEQ multiplex PCR, and TCRdb's table has in-frame clones only and misses some. This table holds 51,000 or so clones, about 72% found once. The source material was peripheral blood, sampled from a patient treated with radiotherapy plus ipilimumab. All receptors come from a human donor with non-small cell lung cancer who had stable disease on radiotherapy plus ipilimumab.

Comment on this clone: The sample holds other DNA sequences that translate to the same CDR3. The chain carries TRBV5-1 and TRBJ2-5; D ambiguous. Between the trimmed V and J ends, which lost 0 bases and 0 bases, there was a span of 0 bases. The CDR3 spans 12 residues. The germline V gene has CDR1 SGHRS and CDR2 YFSETQ. The CDR3 sequence is CASSLDQETQYF. In DNA form, the CDR3 reads TGCGCCAGCAGCTTGGACCAAGAGACCCAGTACTTC.

V gene TRBV27 combines with J gene TRBJ1-5; TRBD1 might be the D (5 bases). Trimming took 0 bases from V and 3 from J, leaving 9 bases between them. The V gene's germline CDR1 is MNHEY and CDR2 SMNVEV (reference sequence). The CDR3 spans 15 residues. The CDR3 DNA sequence: TGTGCCAGCAGTTTATCGGGGGGGAACAATCAGCCCCAGCATTTT. It is translated as CASSLSGGNNQPQHF.

This clone was seen a single time. Compared with germline, one end of the junction differs, possibly owing to a read error. The V gene is TRBV15, the J gene TRBJ1-2; D gene unclear. The CDR3 runs 13 residues. Germline assignment: CDR1 LNHNV and CDR2 YYDKDF (reference sequence). The CDR3 protein is CATSRDRVGQTNF. In DNA, the CDR3 is TGTGCCACCAGCAGAGATCGCGTTGGGCAGACAAACTTC.

V usage is TRBV7-9 and J usage is TRBJ1-5; D gene unclear. Germline lookup yields CDR1 SEHNR and CDR2 FQNEAQ (reference sequence). CDR3 size: 13 residues. V shed 2 bases and J shed 3 bases, with 5 bases lying between them. The CDR3 sequence is CASSLTTNQPQHF. The CDR3 coding sequence is TGTGCCAGCAGCTTAACGACCAATCAGCCCCAGCATTTT.

A single count supports this clone. The V call is TRBV9, the J call TRBJ2-2, with D possibly being TRBD2 (5 bases). Germline V gene data show CDR1 as SGDLS and CDR2 as YYNGEE. This CDR3 has 16 amino acids. V lost 5 bases and J 0 bases, leaving 14 bases between the germline ends. The CDR3 loop is CASSSPWRANTGELFF. DNA of the CDR3: TGTGCCAGCAGTTCCCCCTGGCGGGCGAACACCGGGGAGCTGTTTTTT.

The J gene is TRBJ1-2, the V gene TRBV7-3; 8 bases fit TRBD1. V lost 2 bases and J lost 7; bases outside the gene matches: 6. Germline V gene data show CDR1 as SGHTA and CDR2 as FQGTGA. The CDR3 contains 14 residues. This chain's CDR3 is CASSLQGARGGYTF. DNA for the CDR3: TGTGCCAGCAGCTTACAGGGGGCGAGGGGTGGCTACACCTTC.

The table lists this clone with a count of one. The J gene is TRBJ1-4, the V gene TRBV19; TRBD1 matches at 8 bases. The CDR3 contains 15 residues. Germline loops: CDR1 LNHDA, CDR2 SQIVND (reference sequence). With V trimmed by 3 bases and J by 2 bases, 2 bases remained unmatched. The CDR3 region has the DNA TGTGCCAGTAGTATCGCAGGGGGCACTAATGAAAAACTGTTTTTT. It yields the protein CASSIAGGTNEKLFF.

The chain employs TRBV19 and TRBJ2-3, with TRBD2 matching 8 bases. Germline CDR1 and CDR2: LNHDA and SQIVND (reference sequence). This CDR3 comprises 15 residues. V was pared by 5 bases and J by 5 bases, with 9 bases of the junction left unmatched. The CDR3 loop is CASSSYAGGGDTQYF. In DNA form, the CDR3 reads TGTGCCAGTAGTTCGTACGCGGGGGGCGGAGATACGCAGTATTTT.

This chain uses TRBV5-4 with TRBJ1-2; no clear D. Germline V gives CDR1 SGHNT, CDR2 YYREEE (reference sequence). Trimming left V 4 bases short and J 4 bases short, with 14 bases between. The CDR3 length is 14 residues. DNA for the CDR3: TGTGCCAGCAGCCCCTGGAGATCACCCTATGGCTACACCTTC. Its translation: CASSPWRSPYGYTF.

In regard to this clone: A read error is likely, as this CDR3 ends without the conserved phenylalanine or tryptophan. CDR3 protein: CASSVGGGTVEQYL. The CDR3 DNA follows: TGTGCCAGCAGTGTCGGGGGGGGGACAGTGGAGCAGTACCTC. The V gene is TRBV2, the J gene TRBJ2-7; D possibly corresponds to TRBD2 (8 bases). The V and J ends lost 4 bases and 7 bases respectively, with 17 bases between them. Germline values: CDR1 SNHLY, CDR2 FYNNEI. This CDR3 contains 14 residues.

The V gene is TRBV5-4, the J gene TRBJ2-1; 9 nucleotides line up with TRBD1. J lost 7 bases, V lost 0 bases, and 8 bases had no gene match. CDR3 length: 16 residues. Per germline, CDR1 SGHNT and CDR2 YYREEE (reference sequence). The CDR3 DNA reads TGTGCCAGCAGCTTGGTCCGGGACAGGGCGCGGAATGAGCAGTTCTTC. Amino acid sequence: CASSLVRDRARNEQFF.

This sequence joins TRBV27 and TRBJ1-4; TRBD1 might be the D (6 bases). The CDR3 runs to 15 residues. Trimming shortened V by 0 bases and J by 7 bases, and 12 bases separated the two germline ends. The germline V gene encodes CDR1 MNHEY and CDR2 SMNVEV (reference sequence). The CDR3 protein is CASSLSRGLGEKLFF. The CDR3 DNA follows: TGTGCCAGCAGTTTATCCCGGGGGCTTGGTGAAAAACTGTTTTTT. Full variable domain (remainder filled in from reference TRBV27 and TRBJ1-4): EAQVTQNPRYLITVTGKKLTVTCSQNMNHEYMSWYRQDPGLGLRQIYYSMNVEVTDKGDVPEGYKVSRKEKRNFPLILESPSPNQTSLYFCASSLSRGLGEKLFFGSGTQLSVL.

This clone has just a few counts. The chain combines TRBV5-1 with TRBJ1-6; 10 bases line up with TRBD1. The CDR3 covers 14 residues. The J segment lost 10 bases and the V segment lost 5 bases, leaving 6 bases of the junction unmatched. Germline V CDR1 and CDR2: SGHRS, YFSETQ. The CDR3 nucleotides read TGCGCCAGCAGGCAAGGGACAGGGGTATCACCCCTCCACTTT. Amino acids: CASRQGTGVSPLHF.

V and J are TRBV29-1 and TRBJ2-1, with a tentative D call TRBD1 (5 bases). Trimming stripped 3 bases from V and 3 bases from J, with 15 bases between. The CDR3 length is 15 residues. Germline CDR1 is SQVTM and CDR2 is ANQGSEA. In nucleotides, the CDR3 is TGCAGCGTTGAGTCGTTTCAGGGTAGCTACAATGAGCAGTTCTTC. Protein sequence: CSVESFQGSYNEQFF.

The rearrangement joins TRBV27 to TRBJ1-6, with TRBD1 as a possible D gene (6 bases). The V gene's germline CDR1 is MNHEY and CDR2 SMNVEV (reference sequence). The V end was cut by 5 bases, the J end by 7 bases, with 21 bases between. The CDR3 covers 17 residues. CDR3 nucleotides: TGTGCCAGCAGTCCACCGGGACAAGGGAATAGGAATTCACCCCTCCACTTT. This encodes CASSPPGQGNRNSPLHF.

V gene TRBV30 combines with J gene TRBJ2-1, with 7 bases lining up with TRBD1. The CDR3 is 16 amino acids. Germline CDR1 reads GTSNPN; CDR2 reads SVGIG (reference sequence). J lost 0 bases, V lost 2 bases, and 7 bases had no gene match. The CDR3 here is CAWSRTGAYSYNEQFF. In nucleotides, the CDR3 is TGTGCCTGGAGTCGAACAGGGGCCTACTCCTACAATGAGCAGTTCTTC.

Worth noting for this clone: This sample also contains other DNA sequences that code for the same CDR3. The chain has TRBV2 and TRBJ2-7; D tentatively reads TRBD1 or TRBD2 (5 bases each). V was cut by 7 bases and J by 1 base, with 14 bases left in between. Germline CDR1 and CDR2: SNHLY and FYNNEI. This CDR3 has 14 residues. This CDR3 reads CASNTGTESYEQYF. The DNA for the CDR3 is TGTGCCAGCAACACCGGGACCGAGTCCTACGAGCAGTACTTC.

The chain has TRBV5-6 and TRBJ2-7, with 11 bases aligning to TRBD2. Germline CDR1 reads SGHDT; CDR2 reads YYEEEE. V lost 0 bases to trimming and J lost 1 base; unmatched junction nucleotides: 0. The CDR3 totals 15 residues. DNA of the CDR3: TGTGCCAGCAGCTTGGGACTAGCGGGGTCCTACGAGCAGTACTTC. Translated, it gives CASSLGLAGSYEQYF.

The CDR3 sequence: CASSPGQKRASYEQYV. DNA for the CDR3: TGTGCCAGCAGTCCCGGACAGAAACGCGCCTCCTACGAGCAGTACGTC. The genes are TRBV28 and TRBJ2-7; perhaps TRBD1 as D (6 bases). V was pared by 5 bases and J by 0 bases, with 17 bases between. CDR1 is MDHEN and CDR2 is SYDVKM in the germline V gene. The CDR3 loop spans 16 amino acids.

The chain is built from TRBV28 and TRBJ2-7; D may be TRBD1 (6 bases). The V and J ends lost 6 bases and 0 bases respectively, with 6 bases between them. The CDR3 contains 12 residues. Germline values: CDR1 MDHEN, CDR2 SYDVKM. In nucleotides, the CDR3 is TGTGCCAGCAGGGGGGCCTCCTACGAGCAGTACGTC. This encodes CASRGASYEQYV.

This clone appeared a single time. The J gene is TRBJ1-1, the V gene TRBV7-2, with 12 bases aligning to TRBD1. Germline CDR1 and CDR2: SGHTA and FQGNSA. Germline trimming cut 4 bases from V and 11 bases from J; bases unmatched to any gene: 14. CDR3 size: 16 residues. The CDR3 DNA sequence: TGTGCCAGCAGCTCACGTCCCGGGACAGGGGGCGGGACGGCTTTCTTT. It translates to CASSSRPGTGGGTAFF.

This clone appeared a few times. The J gene is TRBJ1-3, the V gene TRBV7-8; the match to TRBD1 covers 9 bases. This CDR3 comprises 15 residues. V lost 5 bases and J lost 2; bases outside the gene matches: 4. Germline CDR1 reads SGHVS; CDR2 reads FQNEAQ. CDR3 DNA: TGTGCCAGCAGCACGGGGACAGGGACTGGAAACACCATATATTTT. Residues: CASSTGTGTGNTIYF. The full variable domain, with the rest looked up from reference TRBV7-8 and TRBJ1-3, is GAGVSQSPRYKVAKRGQDVALRCDPISGHVSLFWYQQALGQGPEFLTYFQNEAQLDKSGLPSDRFFAERPEGSVSTLKIQRTQQEDSAVYLCASSTGTGTGNTIYFGEGSWLTVV.

The genes are TRBV28 and TRBJ2-7; D is perhaps TRBD1 (7 bases). The CDR3 contains 14 residues. Per germline, CDR1 MDHEN and CDR2 SYDVKM. V lost 2 bases and J lost 3, with 11 bases in between. Written as DNA, the CDR3 is TGTGCCAGCAGTTTACAGGGGGGTGTCTACGAGCAGTACGTC. Protein product: CASSLQGGVYEQYV.

The sample holds a few counts of this clone. The CDR3 region is CASSIEQPYGYTF. CDR3 in DNA: TGTGCCAGTAGTATTGAGCAACCCTATGGCTACACCTTC. The genes are TRBV19 and TRBJ1-2; D is unclear. This CDR3 comprises 13 residues. CDR1 and CDR2 (germline): LNHDA, SQIVND (reference sequence). Trimming shortened V by 3 bases and J by 4 bases, and 9 bases separated the two germline ends.

The rearrangement uses TRBV6-6 and TRBJ1-1; a possible D gene is TRBD1 (6 bases). This CDR3 spans 15 amino acids. Germline assignment: CDR1 MNHNY and CDR2 SVGAGI (reference sequence). V lost 7 bases and J lost 4, with 19 bases in between. CDR3 DNA: TGTGCCAGCACCTTACTCAAGGGGGAAGGCACTGAAGCTTTCTTT. Encoded protein: CASTLLKGEGTEAFF.

The gene calls are TRBV7-9 and TRBJ2-7; 12 positions agree with TRBD1. CDR1 is SEHNR, CDR2 FQNEAQ, per germline (reference sequence). J lost 3 bases, V lost 4 bases, and 13 bases had no gene match. This CDR3 is built from 18 residues. CDR3 sequence: CASSSPRSGTGGFYEQYF. CDR3 DNA: TGTGCCAGCAGCTCCCCCAGAAGTGGGACAGGGGGCTTCTACGAGCAGTACTTC.

Only a few counts were recorded for this clone. J is TRBJ2-7 and V is TRBV7-8; TRBD1 matches at 11 bases. The CDR3 is 16 residues long. Looked up from germline, CDR1 is SGHVS and CDR2 is FQNEAQ. The junction had 8 bases not matched to a gene; V was cut back by 4 bases and J by 3 bases. The CDR3 is CASSYPRGTGGYEQYF. The CDR3 DNA reads TGTGCCAGCAGCTATCCCCGCGGGACAGGGGGCTACGAGCAGTACTTC.

This rearrangement joins TRBV2 to TRBJ1-1, with no clear D. V was trimmed by 3 bases and J by 1 base, leaving 15 bases between them. Germline lookup yields CDR1 SNHLY and CDR2 FYNNEI. The length of the CDR3 is 16 residues. The DNA for the CDR3 is TGTGCCAGCAGTGATTTGGGAACACAGCCGAACACTGAAGCTTTCTTT. Its protein is CASSDLGTQPNTEAFF.

The gene calls are TRBV4-3 and TRBJ2-1; 8 bases agree with TRBD1. The CDR3 is made up of 16 amino acids. CDR1 is LGHNA and CDR2 is YSLEER in the germline V gene. Losses at the gene ends were 1 base for V and 5 bases for J; bases not matched to a gene: 7. In DNA form, the CDR3 reads TGCGCCAGCAGCCAAGTCTTATTGGACAGGGACAATGAGCAGTTCTTC. It codes for CASSQVLLDRDNEQFF.

V and J are TRBV27 and TRBJ1-1; tentative D call: TRBD1 (6 bases). V dropped 2 bases and J dropped 3 bases, with 7 bases sitting between them. CDR3 length: 13 amino acids. Germline V lookup: CDR1 MNHEY, CDR2 SMNVEV (reference sequence). The CDR3 here is CASSLRGHTEAFF. The DNA for the CDR3 is TGTGCCAGCAGTTTACGGGGGCACACTGAAGCTTTCTTT.